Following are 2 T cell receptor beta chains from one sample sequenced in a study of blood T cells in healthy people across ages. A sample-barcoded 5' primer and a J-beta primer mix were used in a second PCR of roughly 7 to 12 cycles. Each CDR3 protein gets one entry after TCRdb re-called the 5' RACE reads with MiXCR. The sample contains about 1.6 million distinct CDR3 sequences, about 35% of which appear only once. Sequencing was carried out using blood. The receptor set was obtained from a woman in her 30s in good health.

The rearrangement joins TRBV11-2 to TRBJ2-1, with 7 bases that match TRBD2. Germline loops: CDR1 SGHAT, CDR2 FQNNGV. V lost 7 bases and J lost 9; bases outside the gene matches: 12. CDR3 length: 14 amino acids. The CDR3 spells CASMRAGVRPEQFF. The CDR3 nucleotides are TGTGCCAGCATGAGGGCGGGGGTTAGACCTGAGCAGTTCTTC.

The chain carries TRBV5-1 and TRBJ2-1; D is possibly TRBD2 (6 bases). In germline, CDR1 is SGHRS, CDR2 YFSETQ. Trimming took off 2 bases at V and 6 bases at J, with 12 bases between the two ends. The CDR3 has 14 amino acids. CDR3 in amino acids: CASSFAQGGNEQFF. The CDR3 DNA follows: TGCGCCAGCAGCTTTGCGCAGGGAGGCAATGAGCAGTTCTTC.